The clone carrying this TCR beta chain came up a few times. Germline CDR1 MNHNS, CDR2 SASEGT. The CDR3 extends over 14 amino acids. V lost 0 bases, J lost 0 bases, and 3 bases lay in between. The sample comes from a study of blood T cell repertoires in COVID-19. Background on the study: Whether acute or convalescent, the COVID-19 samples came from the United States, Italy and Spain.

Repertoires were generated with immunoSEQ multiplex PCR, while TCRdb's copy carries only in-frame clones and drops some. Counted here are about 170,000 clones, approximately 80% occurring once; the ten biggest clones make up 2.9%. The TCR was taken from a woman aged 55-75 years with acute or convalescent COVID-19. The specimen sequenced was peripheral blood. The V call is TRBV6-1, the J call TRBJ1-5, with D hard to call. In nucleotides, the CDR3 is TGTGCCAGCAGTGAAGCTTATAGCAATCAGCCCCAGCATTTT. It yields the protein CASSEAYSNQPQHF.